This T cell receptor beta chain was identified during a study of blood T cell repertoires in COVID-19. Study context: T cells, B-cell-depleted T cells, or PBMCs supplied cDNA or gDNA.

The V and J ends lost 6 bases and 2 bases, in that order; junction bases with no gene match: 4. Per germline, CDR1 MNHEY and CDR2 SVGAGI. The CDR3 runs 13 residues. Original analysis: How many nucleated cells were present was estimated from reference gene primer amplification. Produced via immunoSEQ multiplex PCR; TCRdb's table is partial and in-frame only. V, J and clone size reflect that table, while D and trimming were determined from the DNA. The repertoire holds about 92,000 clones, less than 85% seen once, with 7.5% to 9.5% in the top ten. The sequenced sample consisted of peripheral blood. This sequence joins TRBV6-5 and TRBJ2-7; 7 nucleotides match TRBD1. This sequence originates from a man aged 45-60 years who had recovered from COVID-19. In nucleotides, the CDR3 is TGTGCCAGCAGACAGGGGAGAGCCTACGAGCAGTACTTC. It specifies CASRQGRAYEQYF.